The clone carrying this T cell receptor (beta chain) was seen a single time. V was clipped by 1 base and J by 0 bases, with 6 bases between them. The CDR3 loop spans 14 amino acids. Germline V gene sequence: CDR1 SGHVS, CDR2 FNYEAQ. The data were obtained in a study of T cell changes during pregnancy in multiple sclerosis. TCRdb keeps only in-frame clones here, not all; method: immunoSEQ multiplex PCR. The sample includes about 100,000 clones, approximately 94% seen only once; the top ten take almost 1%. J is TRBJ1-1 and V is TRBV7-6, with unresolved D. The sequenced sample was peripheral blood, obtained after pregnancy. The receptor was isolated from a female donor with multiple sclerosis, enrolled in a pregnancy study. This CDR3 reads CASSLGALNTEAFF. The CDR3 bases are TGTGCCAGCAGCTTAGGGGCCCTGAACACTGAAGCTTTCTTT.